The present entry profiles one TCR beta chain with its context. The antigen is undetermined. The data derive from a study of T cell responses to AZD1222 COVID-19 vaccine. General observations from the study: Repertoires in all cases were sampled only once the peak T cell response had passed. Reports say nearly half of spike-specific TCRs go after unmutated variant regions. Increased Spike-specific TCR breadth and depth were observed after two AZD1222 doses. Most donors were white British, females outnumbered males, and clonal diversity was possibly underestimated.

Assay: immunoSEQ multiplex PCR; the TCRdb copy retains only in-frame clones and omits some. The sample comprises roughly 96,000 clones, roughly 87% of which are singletons, and roughly 1.7% rests with the top ten. In germline, CDR1 is GTSNPN, CDR2 SVGIG (reference sequence). The CDR3 is 14 amino acids. Trimming took 2 bases from V and 0 from J, leaving 8 bases between them. The sequences come from peripheral blood, collected on day 0 of AZD1222 vaccination. This receptor was identified in an adult in good health. The gene calls are TRBV30 and TRBJ1-5, with no clear D. As DNA, the CDR3 is TGTGCCTGGAGTCGGCTTGATAGCAATCAGCCCCAGCATTTT. It specifies CAWSRLDSNQPQHF.